This record concerns one T cell receptor (beta chain) sequence. It has no known antigen specificity. Nothing much larger sits one base from this clone, and base qualities are not available. Relative to germline, V is 6 bases shorter and J is 7 bases shorter, with 14 bases between their ends. The CDR3, from cysteine to phenylalanine, totals 13 residues. Kept here is only the CDR3 DNA, which spans 39 bases and is read in frame from base 1. According to the germline V gene, CDR1 reads MNHEY and CDR2 reads SVGAGI. This record comes from a study of cytomegalovirus exposure and HLA in healthy donors (dated by TCRdb to the late 2010s). Regarding the complete study: In an earlier analysis of under 600 of the donors, approximately 260 Gb of sequence data and just under 120 million unique TCR beta sequences from about 190 million T cells were reported. An early release covering 550 to 650 HLA-typed donors comprised 250 to 350 gigabases of sequencing data and roughly 86 million unique TCR sequences. The genetic ancestry cluster associated with self-reported Caucasian donors included about 84% of the roughly 360 genotyped donors. The study aimed to test whether cataloging public T cell receptors could reveal signatures of past pathogen exposure. Using immunosequencing, the study profiled T cell repertoires from 666 subjects and related those repertoires to cytomegalovirus serostatus. In addition to the first cohort of approximately 670 subjects, a separate validation cohort of 120 different subjects was used. To predict cytomegalovirus infection status, the study brought together high-throughput TCR immunosequencing, statistical association of individual TCRs with disease status, and machine learning. To study patterns of TCR occurrence, a later analysis re-analyzed previously published TCR beta repertoires from just over 650 donors and added high-resolution HLA genotyping. Rather than using new phenotypic data, the later analysis identified candidate immune exposures from TCR beta sequences and from how often those sequences occurred across donors. To decide whether each TCR beta V gene segment behaved as functional or pseudogenic, an earlier analysis of some 600 of the donors relied on high-throughput TCR beta sequencing. Donor age, sex, ethnicity and CMV serostatus were collected together with the repertoire data. A later genetic analysis used genome-wide SNP genotypes for about 65% of the 666 donors, treating that subset as a discovery cohort. Every discovery cohort repertoire had been produced on one sequencing platform. HLA typing covered class I and class II loci at four-digit resolution. Typing coverage varied by locus: about 629-640 donors for A, B, C, DRB1 and DQB1; more than 500 for DQA1; around 570 for DPA1; approximately 490 for DPB1. Roughly five DR-DQ haplotypes were treated as single units for association and clustering because of strong linkage in the cohort. Among around 400 genotyped donors of the cohort, an average of approximately 240,000 unique TCR beta nucleotide sequences were sequenced per donor, around 20% of them non-productive. Paper-wide results and their limitations: Only TCR beta chains were sequenced in this cohort, and the absence of alpha or paired-chain data limited detectable features. Sequencing depth was assumed to be roughly uniform across donors in the presence/absence analyses, though that assumption may not hold. According to a later analysis, TCR association rates differed among HLA loci, with DRB1 alleles showing the most associated TCRs and HLA-C alleles showing the fewest. In an earlier analysis of approximately 590 of the donors, most TCR beta V segments appeared in productive rearrangements about 87% or about 30% of the time, broadly matching IMGT annotations. The earlier analysis of fewer than 750 of the donors excluded some 16 rarely observed V segments, including chromosome 9 orphons, because counts were too low. Most CMV-associated TCR beta chains appeared to be HLA-restricted in a later analysis, and the HLA associations seemed to be driven largely by CMV exposure. For the cohort, immune exposure information was limited to CMV serostatus. Linkage disequilibrium might explain the correlated functional status among segregating V segments, but an unknown experimental factor could not be ruled out. Some IMGT-functional V segments, including TRBV6-2 and TRBV6-3, could not be distinguished by the 87-base-pair reads and were therefore excluded. A total of 150 or so TCR beta chains were listed by the study as associated with cytomegalovirus. An association between a missense DCLRE1C variant and V-gene and J-gene trimming of TCR beta chains was found in a later genetic analysis and replicated in an independent cohort. Compared with the roughly 700-donor mean, donors in an Asian-associated ancestry cluster had fewer N-insertions in productive TCRs, according to a later genetic analysis. Cytomegalovirus status was reported to be diagnosed by the classifier with high specificity and sensitivity in both the original and validation cohorts. A further reported finding was that TCR beta sequences accurately predicted the HLA-A and HLA-B alleles for most subjects in the first cohort. In a later analysis, HLA-associated TCR beta chains showed more clonal expansion and lower generation probabilities than non-associated chains that were equally common. Three of the identified cytomegalovirus-associated TCR beta chains were confirmed in vitro to be specific for cytomegalovirus antigens. Across donors, most TCR sequences were observed very rarely, whereas some public TCRs were present in many individuals. The authors suggested that the approach could potentially be generalized to other disease states and immunological phenotypes. When HLA alleles, especially DR and DQ, strongly co-occurred, TCR associations were difficult to assign to individual alleles. In a later analysis, several top co-occurrence clusters were reported to appear linked to parvovirus B19, influenza, CMV and Epstein-Barr virus. A later analysis associated 15,000 to 20,000 TCR beta sequences with specific HLA alleles at a false discovery rate of 0.05. Because some donors lacked HLA typing at each locus, the association tests relied only on the typed subset. The sequencing pipeline was judged likely to have produced a cluster of highly shared sequence variants as a technical artifact.

The cohort was made up of 650 to 700 healthy bone marrow donors. At the time of sampling, all cohort members were nominally healthy, though unrecorded immune exposures were likely present. The donor was CMV seropositive and was included in the group of some 290 seropositive cohort members. A peripheral blood sample was provided by each donor, and peripheral blood mononuclear cells were used for TCR beta sequencing. The Qiagen DNeasy Blood Extraction Kit was used to extract genomic DNA from the blood cell samples. The method behind the library was the immunoSEQ multiplex PCR assay. For the multiplex PCR, a mixture combining 60 forward primers for TCR Vbeta segments and 13 reverse primers for TCR Jbeta segments was used. Amplification of the CDR3 region of rearranged TCR beta genes was performed with a multiplex PCR assay on genomic DNA. The Illumina HiSeq System was used to sequence the amplified TCR beta libraries as 87-base-pair reads. The paper's data handling went like this. A later analysis tallied about 77 million unique TCR beta chains across the 666 repertoires, and approximately 9.9 million of those chains were shared by two or more donors. Raw reads were error-corrected and collapsed into unique sequences with a nearest-neighbor algorithm that merged closely related sequences to remove PCR and sequencing errors. Alignment of CDR3 sequences to IMGT reference sequences was used to assign V, D and J gene segments. Each retained sequence needed at least a six-nucleotide match to both a V gene segment and a J gene segment. A rearrangement was called productive if the CDR3 had no stop codons and remained in frame with V and J, and every other rearrangement was called non-productive. Following IMGT convention, CDR3 was defined as the stretch from the second conserved V-encoded cysteine to the conserved J-encoded phenylalanine. Sequences without an unambiguous match to a single V gene segment were excluded from the earlier analysis of several hundred of the donors. In an earlier analysis of a few hundred of the donors, V segments were called functional above 56.7% productive rearrangements and were called segregating when the between-donor standard deviation exceeded 5%. A statistical classification framework was developed to diagnose cytomegalovirus status using the catalog of TCR beta chain sequences. A later analysis assigned V and J genes by comparing TCR nucleotide sequences with IMGT/GENE-DB human TR gene sequences. A later analysis assigned CDR3 sequences and most-parsimonious VDJ recombination scenarios with the TCRdist pipeline. A later analysis defined each TCR beta chain by its CDR3 amino acid sequence plus V-gene family, and excluded reads lacking a unique V-gene family. To address suspected cross-contamination and a sequencing artifact, a later analysis removed over 500 highly shared, low-generation-probability nucleotide sequences. In a later analysis, a clonal expansion index for each public chain was calculated from normalized within-repertoire ranks of inferred template counts. Generation probabilities in a later analysis came from a VDJ recombination model fitted to out-of-frame rearrangements, and those results were checked against IGoR. A later analysis scored TCR-TCR, TCR-HLA and TCR-CMV co-occurrence with hypergeometric tests, applying a repertoire-size bias correction to TCR pairs. False discovery rates were estimated in a later analysis by permuting HLA or CMV assignments 20 times. In a later analysis, co-occurring TCRs were grouped using DBSCAN, and TCRdist sequence similarity was added for clustering within HLA-allele-positive subsets. Repertoires with fewer than 30,000 or more than 120,000 public chains were left out of co-occurrence clustering, as were about 5 repertoires with anomalous nucleotide sharing. Held by TCRdb, this immuneACCESS table contains in-frame sequences only and omits some clones. Under half of the omission traces to an unresolved V gene where checked; the cause of the rest is unknown. V and J calls and clone size are those listed in that table; D and trimming were worked out from the DNA. The sample includes approximately 190,000 clones, with approximately 79% observed a single time. The biggest ten clones account for approximately 6% of the sample.

This TCR came from a man in his forties or fifties in good health and CMV-seropositive. The V and J segments used are TRBV6-5 and TRBJ2-3; D gene: possibly TRBD1, on 6 matching bases. Sequenced input: PBMCs. CDR3 protein: CASRTQGPNTQYF. The DNA sequence is TGTGCCAGCAGAACACAGGGCCCAAATACGCAGTATTTT.